Each of the 25 T cell receptor beta chains below was sequenced from the same sample in a study of T-cell reconstitution after alpha-beta-depleted transplantation in children. Preparation of the TCRbeta library used unique molecular identifiers. TCRdb processed the PCR reads anew with MiXCR; each CDR3 protein has one entry. The data hold approximately 270,000 distinct CDR3 sequences, with more than 9% observed a single time. The sample here was PBMCs from the stem cell graft donor, taken from the stem cell graft. The receptors come from a human donor who donated a stem cell graft to a child with SCID.

This clonotype was seen at least ten times. The rearrangement uses TRBV12-3 or TRBV12-4 and TRBJ1-6; 9 bases map to TRBD1. With 5 bases clipped from V and 10 bases from J, the junction kept 6 bases outside the gene matches. This CDR3 is built from 14 residues. The CDR3 DNA reads TGTGCCAGCAGTACCACAGGGGGCGGATCACCCCTCCACTTT. Its protein is CASSTTGGGSPLHF.

This clonotype occurred many times. The gene calls are TRBV5-1 and TRBJ2-2; TRBD1 might be the D (5 bases). The CDR3 runs to 15 residues. V was trimmed by 1 base and J by 1 base, leaving 8 bases between them. Germline-derived CDR1 and CDR2 are SGHRS and YFSETQ. DNA of the CDR3: TGCGCCAGCAGCTTGTTTACAGGGAACACCGGGGAGCTGTTTTTT. Protein sequence: CASSLFTGNTGELFF.

This clonotype was seen a handful of times. The chain carries TRBV2 and TRBJ2-1; D not certain. The V end was cut by 10 bases, the J end by 3 bases, with 10 bases between. The CDR3 runs to 12 residues. Germline loops: CDR1 SNHLY, CDR2 FYNNEI. The CDR3 DNA reads TGTGCCACCGAAGAGAACTACAATGAGCAGTTCTTC. It yields the protein CATEENYNEQFF.

This clonotype has just a few counts. This sequence joins TRBV20-1 and TRBJ2-3; TRBD2 matches 14 bases. Per germline, CDR1 DFQATT and CDR2 SNEGSKA (reference sequence). This CDR3 spans 17 amino acids. Unmatched junction bases numbered 9, after V lost 6 bases and J lost 1 base. The CDR3 nucleotides read TGCAGTGCCCCAGGACTAGCGGGGGGCCGTCGCACAGATACGCAGTATTTT. Its translation: CSAPGLAGGRRTDTQYF.

There are a few counts of this clonotype. The chain joins TRBV12-3 or TRBV12-4 to TRBJ2-3; D perhaps matches TRBD1 (6 bases). Trimming shortened V by 3 bases and J by 3 bases, and 22 bases separated the two germline ends. There are 18 residues in the CDR3. CDR3 DNA sequence: TGTGCCAGCAGTTTCCTCAGGGGCCTGGACCGGGGAACAGATACGCAGTATTTT. This codes for CASSFLRGLDRGTDTQYF.

This clonotype was seen at least ten times. V is TRBV3-1 and J is TRBJ2-1, with unresolved D. This CDR3 is built from 13 residues. Trimming took off 2 bases at V and 7 bases at J, with 9 bases between the two ends. Looked up from germline, CDR1 is LGHDT and CDR2 is YNNKEL (reference sequence). This chain's CDR3 is CASSQFKENEQFF. The DNA for the CDR3 is TGTGCCAGCAGCCAATTTAAGGAGAATGAGCAGTTCTTC.

This clonotype came up many times. The J gene is TRBJ2-1, the V gene TRBV2; D not certain. This CDR3 has 15 amino acids. Germline assignment: CDR1 SNHLY and CDR2 FYNNEI. The V gene lost 4 bases and the J gene lost 2 bases, with 12 bases spanning the gap. In DNA, the CDR3 is TGTGCCAGCAGTGCACAGCCGGGCCCCTACAATGAGCAGTTCTTC. Protein: CASSAQPGPYNEQFF.

This clonotype came up a few times. The chain links TRBV7-9 to TRBJ2-7; D is unresolved. The V and J ends lost 5 bases and 7 bases respectively, with 15 bases between them. This CDR3 is 13 amino acids long. Per the germline V gene, CDR1 is SEHNR and CDR2 is FQNEAQ (reference sequence). The CDR3: CASSPESGEEQYF. CDR3 nucleotide sequence: TGTGCCAGCAGCCCCGAGTCCGGAGAAGAGCAGTACTTC.

This clonotype was seen repeatedly, ten times or more. The chain has TRBV29-1 and TRBJ2-5; 11 bases align to TRBD2. Per the germline V gene, CDR1 is SQVTM and CDR2 is ANQGSEA. J was trimmed by 5 bases and V by 1 base; bases with no gene match: 12. CDR3 length: 17 amino acids. CDR3 protein: CSVEGLAGGSGRETQYF. The CDR3 DNA reads TGCAGCGTTGAAGGCCTAGCGGGGGGCTCGGGTAGGGAGACCCAGTACTTC.

This clonotype was observed at least ten times. The chain is built from TRBV5-1 and TRBJ1-1, with a possible D match to TRBD1 (5 bases). CDR3 length: 14 amino acids. The V gene lost 0 bases and the J gene lost 3 bases, with 9 bases spanning the gap. The V gene's germline CDR1 is SGHRS and CDR2 YFSETQ. CDR3 bases: TGCGCCAGCAGCTTGGGAGGGGAGTACACTGAAGCTTTCTTT. As protein: CASSLGGEYTEAFF.

The CDR3 protein is CSASFLRGGYNEQFF. CDR3 DNA sequence: TGCAGTGCTAGTTTCTTGCGGGGGGGTTACAATGAGCAGTTCTTC. The gene calls are TRBV20-1 and TRBJ2-1, with 9 positions matching TRBD2. The CDR3 is made up of 15 amino acids. Germline CDR1 is DFQATT and CDR2 is SNEGSKA (reference sequence). Trimming removed 3 bases from V and 4 bases from J; junction bases left unmatched: 7.

The sample holds a few counts of this clonotype. This chain uses TRBV7-8 with TRBJ2-1, with D possibly being TRBD1 or TRBD2 (5 bases each). The CDR3 extends over 15 amino acids. The ends were cut back, 5 bases at V and 3 bases at J, with 14 bases in the middle. Germline V lookup: CDR1 SGHVS, CDR2 FQNEAQ. The DNA for the CDR3 is TGTGCCAGCAGCATCGGGACGATGCGCTACAATGAGCAGTTCTTC. This encodes CASSIGTMRYNEQFF.

This sequence joins TRBV12-3 or TRBV12-4 and TRBJ2-2; unclear D gene. This CDR3 has 14 residues. With 3 bases removed from V and 6 bases from J, the gap between germline ends came to 11 bases. The CDR3 DNA reads as TGTGCCAGCAGTTTGGGGTTCAATCCCGGGGAGCTGTTTTTT. This gives the protein CASSLGFNPGELFF.

With respect to this clonotype: One junction end does not reproduce the germline sequence, and a read error may be involved. The rearrangement links TRBV5-6 to TRBJ2-2; D is perhaps TRBD1 or TRBD2 (5 bases each). The CDR3 is made up of 15 amino acids. CDR1 is SGHDT, CDR2 YYEEEE, per germline. The CDR3 DNA reads TGTGCCATCAGCCCGGGGCTCCCGGTCACCGGGGAGCTGTTTTTT. Amino acid sequence: CAISPGLPVTGELFF. Looking up the rest from reference TRBV5-6 and TRBJ2-2 gives the full variable domain: DAGVTQSPTHLIKTRGQQVTLRCSPKSGHDTVSWYQQALGQGPQFIFQYYEEEERQRGNFPDRFSGHQFPNYSSELNVNALLLGDSALYLCAISPGLPVTGELFFGEGSRLTVL.

CDR3: CSARDFAGATGELFF. CDR3 nucleotides: TGCAGTGCTAGAGATTTCGCAGGGGCCACCGGGGAGCTGTTTTTT. The chain couples TRBV20-1 to TRBJ2-2; TRBD1 is a possible D gene (6 bases). This CDR3 region has 15 residues. The V and J ends lost 0 bases and 4 bases respectively, with 12 bases between them. Germline CDR1 is DFQATT and CDR2 is SNEGSKA (reference sequence).

In its sample, this clonotype was seen a few times. This CDR3 is CASSFGGYETQYF. CDR3 nucleotides: TGTGCCAGCAGTTTTGGGGGGTACGAGACCCAGTACTTC. The chain joins TRBV27 to TRBJ2-5, with a weak D call TRBD2 (6 bases). CDR3 size: 13 residues. V was trimmed by 3 bases and J by 5 bases, leaving 10 bases between them. Germline CDR1 MNHEY, CDR2 SMNVEV (reference sequence).

This clonotype was counted many times. The chain links TRBV12-3 or TRBV12-4 to TRBJ1-1; D perhaps matches TRBD1 (6 bases). The V end lost 4 bases, the J end lost 3 bases, and 15 bases lay between the germline ends. The CDR3 extends over 15 amino acids. The CDR3 reads CASSSYRVRDTEAFF. Written as DNA, the CDR3 is TGTGCCAGCAGTTCATACAGGGTAAGGGACACTGAAGCTTTCTTT.

The rearrangement uses TRBV5-1 and TRBJ2-1; D ambiguous. CDR1 is SGHRS, CDR2 YFSETQ, per germline. The ends were cut back, 0 bases at V and 7 bases at J, with 11 bases in the middle. CDR3 length: 14 amino acids. CDR3 loop: CASSLGGERNEQFF. CDR3 in DNA: TGCGCCAGCAGCTTGGGGGGTGAAAGGAATGAGCAGTTCTTC.

This chain joins TRBV29-1 and TRBJ2-1; TRBD2 agrees at 11 bases. The ends lost 4 bases at V and 2 bases at J; junction bases unmatched: 7. The CDR3 spans 16 residues. In germline, CDR1 is SQVTM, CDR2 ANQGSEA. CDR3 DNA: TGCAGCGTTGGCCCCATTAGCGGGGGGGCCTACAATGAGCAGTTCTTC. Translation gives CSVGPISGGAYNEQFF.

This clonotype has more than one count but fewer than ten. The chain employs TRBV5-1 and TRBJ1-2, with D perhaps TRBD1 (6 bases). Germline CDR1 and CDR2: SGHRS and YFSETQ. This CDR3 is 20 amino acids long. Trimming left V 3 bases short and J 0 bases short, with 27 bases between. CDR3 sequence reads: CASSSPANTGFRTTNYGYTF. The CDR3 nucleotides are TGCGCCAGCAGCTCACCCGCCAATACAGGGTTTCGAACTACTAACTATGGCTACACCTTC.

This clonotype has a handful of counts. This sequence joins TRBV7-2 and TRBJ1-6; TRBD1 is a possible D gene (6 bases). There are 16 residues in the CDR3. In germline, CDR1 is SGHTA, CDR2 FQGNSA. Trimming took 3 bases from V and 10 from J, leaving 19 bases between them. CDR3 DNA: TGTGCCAGCAGCTTGCTAGAATTTGGGGGCTACTCACCCCTCCACTTT. Translated: CASSLLEFGGYSPLHF.

V usage is TRBV5-8 and J usage is TRBJ2-2; 7 bases line up with TRBD2. V shed 0 bases, J shed 4 bases, and the junction held 9 bases outside the gene matches. CDR1 is SGHTS and CDR2 is YDEGEE in the germline V gene. This CDR3 spans 17 amino acids. The CDR3 protein is CASSLVRASGTTGELFF. The CDR3, as DNA: TGTGCCAGCAGCTTGGTTAGGGCTAGCGGCACCACCGGGGAGCTGTTTTTT.

This clonotype was seen a handful of times. The V gene is TRBV9, the J gene TRBJ2-6; no definite D call. Germline assignment: CDR1 SGDLS and CDR2 YYNGEE. V lost 0 bases to trimming and J lost 16 bases, with 11 bases between them. The CDR3 length is 12 residues. The CDR3 DNA is TGTGCCAGCAGCGTAGGAAACATCGCTCTGACTTTC. It is translated as CASSVGNIALTF.

This clonotype has only a few counts. The rearrangement links TRBV7-2 to TRBJ2-1; possibly TRBD2 for D (6 bases). The CDR3 is 17 residues long. The germline V gene has CDR1 SGHTA and CDR2 FQGNSA. The V end was cut by 5 bases, the J end by 1 base, with 18 bases between. CDR3 amino acids: CASSPGRRGASYNEQFF. In DNA, the CDR3 is TGTGCCAGCAGCCCTGGGAGGCGGGGTGCATCCTACAATGAGCAGTTCTTC.

This clonotype was counted only a few times. The chain joins TRBV14 to TRBJ2-7; 8 bases line up with TRBD2. Germline values: CDR1 SGHDN, CDR2 FVKESK. CDR3 length: 15 amino acids. With V trimmed by 1 base and J by 6 bases, 8 bases remained unmatched. The CDR3 DNA follows: TGTGCCAGCAGCCAAGTACCCCCGGGAGGGACCGAGCAGTACTTC. It yields the protein CASSQVPPGGTEQYF.